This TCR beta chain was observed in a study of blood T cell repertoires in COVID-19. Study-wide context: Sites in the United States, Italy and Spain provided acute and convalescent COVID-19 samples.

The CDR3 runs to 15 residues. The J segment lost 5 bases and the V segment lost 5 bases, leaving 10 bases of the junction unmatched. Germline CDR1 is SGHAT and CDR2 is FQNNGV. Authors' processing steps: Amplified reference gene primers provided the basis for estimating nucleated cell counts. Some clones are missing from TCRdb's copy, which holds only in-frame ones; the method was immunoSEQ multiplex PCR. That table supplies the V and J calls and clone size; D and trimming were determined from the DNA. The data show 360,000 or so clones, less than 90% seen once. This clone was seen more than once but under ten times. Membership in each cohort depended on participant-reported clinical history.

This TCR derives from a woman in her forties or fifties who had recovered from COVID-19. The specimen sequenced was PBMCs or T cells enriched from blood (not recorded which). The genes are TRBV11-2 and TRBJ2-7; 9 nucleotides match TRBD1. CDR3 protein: CASSPYGTGLNEQYF. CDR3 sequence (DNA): TGTGCCAGCAGCCCGTATGGGACAGGGTTAAACGAGCAGTACTTC. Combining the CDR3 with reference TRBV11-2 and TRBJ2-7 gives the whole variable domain EAGVAQSPRYKIIEKRQSVAFWCNPISGHATLYWYQQILGQGPKLLIQFQNNGVVDDSQLPKDRFSAERLKGVDSTLKIQPAKLEDSAVYLCASSPYGTGLNEQYFGPGTRLTVT.